This T cell receptor beta chain was recorded in a study of technical replicates of blood from a handful of donors. Measured with immunoSEQ multiplex PCR; TCRdb has only the in-frame clones, and not every one. The sample lists 55,000 to 80,000 clones; about 92% were seen once. The J segment lost 4 bases and the V segment lost 0 bases, leaving 1 base of the junction unmatched. The CDR3 consists of 15 residues. Germline CDR1 is SGHVS and CDR2 is FQNEAQ. Sequencing input: T cells isolated from PBMCs. This sequence was found in a human donor in good health. This sequence joins TRBV7-8 and TRBJ1-1, with TRBD1 matching over 11 bases. The DNA for the CDR3 is TGTGCCAGCAGCTTAGCTGGGACAGGGGGCACTGAAGCTTTCTTT. This encodes CASSLAGTGGTEAFF. Looking up the rest from reference TRBV7-8 and TRBJ1-1 gives the full variable domain: GAGVSQSPRYKVAKRGQDVALRCDPISGHVSLFWYQQALGQGPEFLTYFQNEAQLDKSGLPSDRFFAERPEGSVSTLKIQRTQQEDSAVYLCASSLAGTGGTEAFFGQGTRLTVV.